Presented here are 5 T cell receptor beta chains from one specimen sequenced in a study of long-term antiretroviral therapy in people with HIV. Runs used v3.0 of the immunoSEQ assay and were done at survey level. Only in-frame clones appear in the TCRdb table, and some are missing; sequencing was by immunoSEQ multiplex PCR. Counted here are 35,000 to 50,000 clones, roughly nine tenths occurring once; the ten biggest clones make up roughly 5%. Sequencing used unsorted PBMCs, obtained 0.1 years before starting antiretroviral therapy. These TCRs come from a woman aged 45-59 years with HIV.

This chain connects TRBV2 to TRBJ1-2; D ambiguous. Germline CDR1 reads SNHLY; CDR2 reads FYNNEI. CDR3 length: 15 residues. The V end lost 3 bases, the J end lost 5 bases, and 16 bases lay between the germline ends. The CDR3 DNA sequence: TGTGCCAGCAGTGACGACACGGCCCCTTTATATGGCTACACCTTC. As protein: CASSDDTAPLYGYTF.

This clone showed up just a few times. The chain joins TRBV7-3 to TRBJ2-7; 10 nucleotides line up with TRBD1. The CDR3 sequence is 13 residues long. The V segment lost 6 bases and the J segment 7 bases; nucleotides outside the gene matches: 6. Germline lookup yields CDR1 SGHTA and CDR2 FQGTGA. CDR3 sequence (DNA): TGTGCCAGCAGACTGACAGGGGGCGAGGAGCAGTACTTC. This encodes CASRLTGGEEQYF.

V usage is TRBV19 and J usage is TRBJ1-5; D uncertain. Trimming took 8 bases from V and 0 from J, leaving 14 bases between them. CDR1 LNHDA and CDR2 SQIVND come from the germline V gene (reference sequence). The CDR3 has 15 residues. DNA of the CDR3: TGTGCCAGTCTTCCTCAGGTGAATAGCAATCAGCCCCAGCATTTT. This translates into CASLPQVNSNQPQHF.

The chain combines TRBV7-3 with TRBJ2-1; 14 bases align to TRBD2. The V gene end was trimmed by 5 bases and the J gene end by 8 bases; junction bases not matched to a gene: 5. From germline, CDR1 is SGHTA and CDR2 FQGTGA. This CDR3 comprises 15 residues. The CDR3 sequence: CASSRGLAGVYEQFF. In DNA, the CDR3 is TGTGCCAGCAGCCGGGGACTAGCGGGGGTGTATGAGCAGTTCTTC.

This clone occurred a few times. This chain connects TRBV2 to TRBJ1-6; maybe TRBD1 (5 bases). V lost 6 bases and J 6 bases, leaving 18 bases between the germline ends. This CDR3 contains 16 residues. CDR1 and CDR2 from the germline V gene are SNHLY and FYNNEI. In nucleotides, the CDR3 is TGTGCCAGCAGCCCTCGAGGGACGTCGACTAATTCACCCCTCCACTTT. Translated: CASSPRGTSTNSPLHF.